A single sample gave rise to the 30 T cell receptor beta chains below, sequenced in a study of cytomegalovirus exposure and HLA in healthy donors. The PCR was carried out with 60 Vbeta primers and 13 Jbeta primers. TCRdb's copy holds only in-frame clones and misses some; the assay was immunoSEQ multiplex PCR. The repertoire holds roughly 150,000 clones, with around 86% as singletons. Sequenced material: PBMCs. These receptors were collected from a female donor in good health and CMV-seronegative.

The rearrangement uses TRBV30 and TRBJ2-1, with D uncertain. The V end lost 4 bases, the J end lost 0 bases, and 10 bases lay between the germline ends. Germline V gene data show CDR1 as GTSNPN and CDR2 as SVGIG (reference sequence). This CDR3 contains 14 residues. The CDR3 DNA sequence: TGTGCCTGGACCAGCGAGAGCTCCTACAATGAGCAGTTCTTC. This encodes CAWTSESSYNEQFF.

About this clone itself: Other DNA sequences in this sample translate to the same CDR3. The chain is built from TRBV6-5 and TRBJ1-1, with a tentative D call TRBD1 (6 bases). CDR1 MNHEY and CDR2 SVGAGI come from the germline V gene. The length of the CDR3 is 14 residues. V was trimmed by 6 bases and J by 5 bases, leaving 16 bases between them. The CDR3 nucleotides read TGTGCCAGCAGCTCCCAGGACAGTTGGACTGAAGCTTTCTTT. Its protein product is CASSSQDSWTEAFF.

This chain joins TRBV19 and TRBJ2-3; 13 nucleotides match TRBD2. Per germline, CDR1 LNHDA and CDR2 SQIVND (reference sequence). V trimming: 7 bases; J trimming: 4 bases; junction bases outside the gene matches: 8. The CDR3 extends over 16 amino acids. As DNA, the CDR3 is TGTGCCAGTACTACACTAGCGGGAGGGCCGGCAGATACGCAGTATTTT. This codes for CASTTLAGGPADTQYF.

The V and J genes are TRBV6-5 and TRBJ1-5; 7 nucleotides agree with TRBD1. V shed 6 bases, J shed 0 bases, and the junction held 5 bases outside the gene matches. CDR1 is MNHEY and CDR2 is SVGAGI in the germline V gene. The CDR3 contains 15 residues. The CDR3 DNA reads as TGTGCCAGCAGGCTACAGGGGTATAGCAATCAGCCCCAGCATTTT. It specifies CASRLQGYSNQPQHF.

This chain uses TRBV21-1 with TRBJ1-2. TRBV21-1 is a documented pseudogene. CDR3 length equals 15 residues. CDR3 in DNA: TGTGCCAGCAGCCTTGGTTTGGGCGGGGCGAGAGGCTACACCTTC. It encodes CASSLGLGGARGYTF.

CDR3 amino acids: CASSPPRGAARNEKLFF. The CDR3 bases are TGTGCCAGCAGCCCCCCGCGGGGAGCAGCAAGAAATGAAAAACTGTTTTTT. The J gene is TRBJ1-4, the V gene TRBV7-9; no definite D call. V gave up 5 bases and J gave up 5 bases, with 21 bases separating them. The germline CDR1 and CDR2 sequences are SEHNR and FQNEAQ (reference sequence). This CDR3 comprises 17 residues. Filled out from reference TRBV7-9 and TRBJ1-4, the complete variable domain reads DTGVSQNPRHKITKRGQNVTFRCDPISEHNRLYWYRQTLGQGPEFLTYFQNEAQLEKSRLLSDRFSAERPKGSFSTLEIQRTEQGDSAMYLCASSPPRGAARNEKLFFGSGTQLSVL.

This clone was seen more than once but under ten times. The V call is TRBV25-1, the J call TRBJ1-6; the match to TRBD1 covers 7 bases. Germline V lookup: CDR1 MGHDK, CDR2 SYGVNS. The V segment lost 6 bases and the J segment 7 bases; nucleotides outside the gene matches: 9. There are 15 residues in the CDR3. The DNA for the CDR3 is TGTGCCAGCAGCTACACCGGGACAGTCAATTCACCCCTCCACTTT. It specifies CASSYTGTVNSPLHF.

The chain employs TRBV6-5 and TRBJ1-2, with 12 bases aligning to TRBD1. Trimming took 0 bases from V and 7 from J; bases not matched to a gene: 6. From germline, CDR1 is MNHEY and CDR2 SVGAGI. The CDR3 is made up of 16 amino acids. The DNA of the CDR3 is TGTGCCAGCAGTTACTCGAGGGGACAGGGGGCAAGTGGCTACACCTTC. As protein: CASSYSRGQGASGYTF.

The V call is TRBV6-5, the J call TRBJ2-1; possible D gene TRBD1, 5 bases. V was cut by 0 bases and J by 8 bases, with 11 bases left in between. This CDR3 region has 14 residues. Looked up from germline, CDR1 is MNHEY and CDR2 is SVGAGI. CDR3 protein: CASSYSAGAHEQFF. CDR3 in DNA: TGTGCCAGCAGTTACTCGGCTGGGGCTCATGAGCAGTTCTTC.

DNA for the CDR3: TGTGCCAGCAGCCCCAATCCCCGACAGGGTACTAATGAAAAACTGTTTTTT. It encodes CASSPNPRQGTNEKLFF. The V call is TRBV9, the J call TRBJ1-4; TRBD1 matches 7 bases. The CDR3 has 17 amino acids. CDR1 and CDR2 from the germline V gene are SGDLS and YYNGEE. The J segment lost 2 bases and the V segment lost 4 bases, leaving 11 bases of the junction unmatched. Based on the CDR3 plus reference TRBV9 and TRBJ1-4, the full variable domain is DSGVTQTPKHLITATGQRVTLRCSPRSGDLSVYWYQQSLDQGLQFLIQYYNGEERAKGNILERFSAQQFPDLHSELNLSSLELGDSALYFCASSPNPRQGTNEKLFFGSGTQLSVL.

CDR3 amino acids: CASTRFVYNEQFF. CDR3 nucleotide sequence: TGTGCCAGCACCAGGTTCGTCTACAATGAGCAGTTCTTC. The chain couples TRBV6-1 to TRBJ2-1; D ambiguous. V lost 7 bases, J lost 3 bases, and 10 bases lay in between. Germline CDR1 is MNHNS and CDR2 is SASEGT. CDR3 size: 13 residues.

The table lists this clone with a count of one. The chain recombines TRBV30 with TRBJ1-2; 9 nucleotides align to TRBD1. This CDR3 contains 14 residues. Losses at the gene ends were 4 bases for V and 5 bases for J; bases not matched to a gene: 8. Looked up from germline, CDR1 is GTSNPN and CDR2 is SVGIG (reference sequence). CDR3 sequence reads: CAWNPGQGVYGYTF. Written as DNA, the CDR3 is TGTGCCTGGAACCCGGGACAGGGAGTGTATGGCTACACCTTC.

The genes are TRBV27 and TRBJ1-2; 10 bases fit TRBD1. Looked up from germline, CDR1 is MNHEY and CDR2 is SMNVEV (reference sequence). This CDR3 spans 18 amino acids. V shed 3 bases, J shed 4 bases, and the junction held 14 bases outside the gene matches. CDR3 nucleotide sequence: TGTGCCAGCAGTTTGTATCCCGGGACAGGGGACGGATCCTATGGCTACACCTTC. Amino acid sequence: CASSLYPGTGDGSYGYTF.

J is TRBJ2-7 and V is TRBV27; 7 bases agree with TRBD1. Germline V gene data show CDR1 as MNHEY and CDR2 as SMNVEV (reference sequence). The V gene end was trimmed by 2 bases and the J gene end by 1 base; junction bases not matched to a gene: 2. CDR3 length equals 14 residues. The CDR3, as DNA: TGTGCCAGCAGTTTAAGGGACAGATCCTACGAGCAGTACTTC. It encodes CASSLRDRSYEQYF.

This rearrangement joins TRBV7-8 to TRBJ2-1, with 9 nucleotides matching TRBD2. CDR3 length equals 17 residues. With 2 bases clipped from V and 1 base from J, the junction kept 6 bases outside the gene matches. Germline V gene lookup returns CDR1 SGHVS and CDR2 FQNEAQ. This chain's CDR3 is CASSLTSGLPSYNEQFF. The CDR3 DNA reads TGTGCCAGCAGCTTAACTAGCGGGTTACCTTCCTACAATGAGCAGTTCTTC. The variable domain in full, completed from reference TRBV7-8 and TRBJ2-1, reads GAGVSQSPRYKVAKRGQDVALRCDPISGHVSLFWYQQALGQGPEFLTYFQNEAQLDKSGLPSDRFFAERPEGSVSTLKIQRTQQEDSAVYLCASSLTSGLPSYNEQFFGPGTRLTVL.

The chain joins TRBV6-5 to TRBJ2-1, with a possible D match to TRBD2 (5 bases). V was pared by 4 bases and J by 7 bases, with 20 bases between. CDR3 length: 16 amino acids. Germline-derived CDR1 and CDR2 are MNHEY and SVGAGI. DNA of the CDR3: TGTGCCAGCAGTTCTTCACAGCGGCCCCGCCTAAATGAGCAGTTCTTC. The encoded protein is CASSSSQRPRLNEQFF.

The rearrangement links TRBV30 to TRBJ2-1; possible D gene TRBD2, 6 bases. The CDR3 spans 15 residues. Germline lookup yields CDR1 GTSNPN and CDR2 SVGIG (reference sequence). V gave up 2 bases and J gave up 0 bases, with 11 bases separating them. The CDR3 here is CAWSKGRSSYNEQFF. The CDR3 coding sequence is TGTGCCTGGAGTAAAGGGAGGAGCTCCTACAATGAGCAGTTCTTC.

To note about this clone: The junction departs from the called germline gene at one end, perhaps through a read error. This chain uses TRBV6-1 with TRBJ1-2; D gene ambiguous. Per germline, CDR1 MNHNS and CDR2 SASEGT. CDR3 size: 12 residues. In DNA form, the CDR3 reads TGTGCCAGCAGTGAAATCTGGGAAGACGGGGCCTTC. Protein product: CASSEIWEDGAF.

This chain joins TRBV4-1 and TRBJ2-1, with D hard to call. Germline CDR1 MGHRA, CDR2 YSYEKL. The V end was cut by 3 bases, the J end by 2 bases, with 20 bases between. The CDR3 is 18 amino acids. The CDR3 protein is CASSQAPIDTRTYNEQFF. DNA for the CDR3: TGCGCCAGCAGCCAGGCACCAATAGACACTCGCACCTACAATGAGCAGTTCTTC.

CDR3 in DNA: TGTGCCAGCAGTTACGTGGGGCAGGCGCACACTGAAGCTTTCTTT. Its protein is CASSYVGQAHTEAFF. The chain combines TRBV6-5 with TRBJ1-1, with a possible D match to TRBD1 (5 bases). The germline V and J ends were trimmed by 2 bases and 3 bases, with 13 bases remaining between them. Germline CDR1 is MNHEY and CDR2 is SVGAGI. The CDR3 loop spans 15 amino acids.

This rearrangement joins TRBV4-1 to TRBJ2-1; maybe TRBD2 (6 bases). V gave up 2 bases and J gave up 2 bases, with 19 bases separating them. CDR1 is MGHRA and CDR2 is YSYEKL in the germline V gene. This CDR3 has 18 residues. CDR3 amino acids: CASSQRTIKQSAYNEQFF. The DNA for the CDR3 is TGCGCCAGCAGCCAACGGACTATCAAACAATCTGCCTACAATGAGCAGTTCTTC.

The rearrangement uses TRBV29-1 and TRBJ2-1; tentatively, D is TRBD2 (6 bases). V was pared by 4 bases and J by 4 bases, with 14 bases between. The CDR3 extends over 14 amino acids. In germline, CDR1 is SQVTM, CDR2 ANQGSEA. The CDR3 protein is CSVVAEYEYNEQFF. The CDR3 DNA is TGCAGCGTTGTAGCGGAGTACGAGTACAATGAGCAGTTCTTC.

This chain joins TRBV27 and TRBJ2-3; unclear D gene. The V and J ends lost 4 bases and 1 base respectively, with 12 bases between them. Looked up from germline, CDR1 is MNHEY and CDR2 is SMNVEV (reference sequence). The CDR3 contains 15 residues. The CDR3 coding sequence is TGTGCCAGCAGTTCGGTAGCTAAAGGCACAGATACGCAGTATTTT. This codes for CASSSVAKGTDTQYF.

The chain uses TRBV25-1 and TRBJ2-6, with a possible D match to TRBD2 (6 bases). The CDR3 consists of 15 residues. Germline assignment: CDR1 MGHDK and CDR2 SYGVNS. V was trimmed by 7 bases and J by 2 bases, leaving 12 bases between them. The CDR3 is CASNRRGAGANVLTF. Written as DNA, the CDR3 is TGTGCCAGCAACAGGCGGGGAGCTGGGGCCAACGTCCTGACTTTC.

The J gene is TRBJ2-7, the V gene TRBV28; 8 bases fit TRBD1. V shed 5 bases, J shed 6 bases, and the junction held 12 bases outside the gene matches. The V gene's germline CDR1 is MDHEN and CDR2 SYDVKM. This CDR3 region has 15 residues. The CDR3 DNA is TGTGCCAGCAGTCCACATGAGGGCAGGGGGCGCGAGCAGTACTTC. Protein product: CASSPHEGRGREQYF. Full variable domain (missing parts from reference TRBV28 and TRBJ2-7): DVKVTQSSRYLVKRTGEKVFLECVQDMDHENMFWYRQDPGLGLRLIYFSYDVKMKEKGDIPEGYSVSREKKERFSLILESASTNQTSMYLCASSPHEGRGREQYFGPGTRLTVT.

The rearrangement links TRBV19 to TRBJ2-7, with 10 nucleotides matching TRBD2. In germline, CDR1 is LNHDA, CDR2 SQIVND (reference sequence). The CDR3 runs 12 residues. Losses at the gene ends were 10 bases for V and 3 bases for J; bases not matched to a gene: 3. The CDR3 region has the DNA TGTGCCACCAGCGGGAGGGGCTACGAGCAGTACTTC. Translating gives CATSGRGYEQYF.

The rearrangement links TRBV27 to TRBJ2-3; 8 nucleotides match TRBD2. The CDR3 sequence is 21 residues long. V shed 3 bases and J 0 bases; nucleotides not matched to a gene: 20. CDR1 is MNHEY and CDR2 is SMNVEV in the germline V gene (reference sequence). The CDR3 loop is CASSFLQVGSGVPASTDTQYF. The CDR3 nucleotides read TGTGCCAGCAGTTTCCTTCAGGTGGGTAGCGGGGTACCTGCTAGCACAGATACGCAGTATTTT.

This clone was seen only a few times. The V gene is TRBV25-1, the J gene TRBJ2-1, with 8 nucleotides matching TRBD2. Per the germline V gene, CDR1 is MGHDK and CDR2 is SYGVNS. The CDR3 consists of 18 residues. V was clipped by 3 bases and J by 4 bases; unmatched bases: 14. This CDR3 is CASSDFVTGTSGYNEQFF. As DNA, the CDR3 is TGTGCCAGCAGTGACTTTGTGACCGGGACTAGTGGTTACAATGAGCAGTTCTTC.

J is TRBJ2-1 and V is TRBV29-1, with D unclear. The CDR3 runs 13 residues. Germline CDR1 is SQVTM and CDR2 is ANQGSEA. V was cut by 0 bases and J by 8 bases, with 11 bases left in between. The CDR3 region is CSVEDLLHDEQFF. The CDR3 bases are TGCAGCGTTGAAGATCTACTCCATGATGAGCAGTTCTTC.

In DNA form, the CDR3 reads TGTGCCAGCAGCCAAAGGGACATCTCAACTAATGAAAAACTGTTTTTT. It codes for CASSQRDISTNEKLFF. The chain recombines TRBV4-2 with TRBJ1-4; weak D call: TRBD1 (6 bases). Trimming took off 2 bases at V and 0 bases at J, with 10 bases between the two ends. Germline V gene lookup returns CDR1 LGHNA and CDR2 YNFKEQ. This CDR3 spans 16 amino acids.